The 22 T cell receptor beta chains below all came from one sample that was sequenced in a study of siplizumab effects on memory and regulatory T cells. The method was immunoSEQ multiplex PCR; TCRdb's version includes in-frame clones alone and lacks a portion of them. The sample holds 55,000 to 80,000 clones; 70% to 80% are singletons and the top ten take roughly 0.4%. The sample was memory CD4+ T cells sorted from blood. All receptors come from a human donor in good health.

V and J are TRBV7-9 and TRBJ2-5; no clear D. This CDR3 spans 12 amino acids. From germline, CDR1 is SEHNR and CDR2 FQNEAQ (reference sequence). With 3 bases removed from V and 4 bases from J, the gap between germline ends came to 6 bases. Here the CDR3 reads CASSLVGETQYF. CDR3 nucleotides: TGTGCCAGCAGCTTGGTTGGAGAGACCCAGTACTTC.

This clone was recorded many times. CDR3 in DNA: TGTGCCAGCAGTTATTTGAGCGGGGGGGCCGCCGGGGAGCTGTTTTTT. Translation: CASSYLSGGAAGELFF. The rearrangement joins TRBV6-5 to TRBJ2-2; the match to TRBD2 covers 10 bases. CDR1 is MNHEY, CDR2 SVGAGI, per germline. The CDR3 loop spans 16 amino acids. The trim removed 3 bases at V and 6 bases at J, leaving 7 bases unmatched.

This sequence joins TRBV2 and TRBJ2-6; D is ambiguous. Germline CDR1 is SNHLY and CDR2 is FYNNEI. This CDR3 spans 15 amino acids. The V gene lost 7 bases and the J gene lost 3 bases, with 13 bases spanning the gap. The CDR3 reads CASKTGQGGANVLTF. The CDR3 DNA follows: TGTGCCAGCAAGACGGGCCAAGGTGGGGCCAACGTCCTGACTTTC.

V gene TRBV7-2 combines with J gene TRBJ1-1; weak D call: TRBD1 (5 bases). The CDR3 contains 12 residues. Germline loops: CDR1 SGHTA, CDR2 FQGNSA. V was shortened by 5 bases and J by 11 bases, with 15 bases between the two germline ends. The CDR3 loop is CASSPGGRVAFF. The CDR3 DNA sequence: TGTGCCAGCAGCCCAGGAGGCAGGGTGGCTTTCTTT.

This chain links TRBV4-3 with TRBJ2-5; 12 nucleotides agree with TRBD2. The germline CDR1 and CDR2 sequences are LGHNA and YSLEER. With V trimmed by 0 bases and J by 5 bases, 10 bases remained unmatched. The CDR3 consists of 18 residues. CDR3 in DNA: TGCGCCAGCAGCCAAGATTCCCCCCTAGCGGGGGGGCATGAGACCCAGTACTTC. Its translation is CASSQDSPLAGGHETQYF.

The chain has TRBV18 and TRBJ1-5; 7 nucleotides agree with TRBD1. CDR3 length equals 13 residues. Germline-derived CDR1 and CDR2 are KGHSH and LQKENI. Trimming at V came to 6 bases and at J to 4 bases, leaving 3 bases not matched to a gene. The CDR3 sequence: CASSGQSNQPQHF. The DNA for the CDR3 is TGTGCCAGCTCGGGACAGTCTAATCAGCCCCAGCATTTT.

This chain links TRBV7-9 with TRBJ1-3; 10 nucleotides align to TRBD1. V was pared by 5 bases and J by 0 bases, with 7 bases of the junction left unmatched. CDR3 length: 17 residues. Germline assignment: CDR1 SEHNR and CDR2 FQNEAQ (reference sequence). The CDR3 protein is CASSPGQGSSSGNTIYF. CDR3 sequence (DNA): TGTGCCAGCAGCCCGGGACAGGGGTCTTCCTCTGGAAACACCATATATTTT.

Points on this clone: The junction departs from germline at one end; a sequencing error may be responsible. V usage is TRBV7-2 and J usage is TRBJ2-3; 9 nucleotides match TRBD2. The CDR3 is 14 residues long. In germline, CDR1 is SGHTA, CDR2 FQGNSA. CDR3 loop: CASSLAGVADTQYF. The CDR3 nucleotides read TGTGCCAGCAGTTTAGCGGGGGTAGCAGATACGCAGTATTTT.

The CDR3 DNA sequence: TGTGCCAGCAGCTTAGGGATCAGACAGCCCCAGCATTTT. Protein product: CASSLGIRQPQHF. The V call is TRBV2, the J call TRBJ1-5; D is uncertain. Germline V CDR1 and CDR2: SNHLY, FYNNEI. This CDR3 region has 13 residues. The V and J ends lost 6 bases and 7 bases respectively, with 13 bases between them. The entire variable domain, with the rest obtained from reference TRBV2 and TRBJ1-5, is as follows: EPEVTQTPSHQVTQMGQEVILRCVPISNHLYFYWYRQILGQKVEFLVSFYNNEISEKSEIFDDQFSVERPDGSNFTLKIRSTKLEDSAMYFCASSLGIRQPQHFGDGTRLSIL.

V gene TRBV28 combines with J gene TRBJ2-5, with D unresolved. This CDR3 has 13 residues. Trimming took off 2 bases at V and 7 bases at J, with 11 bases between the two ends. Germline V gives CDR1 MDHEN, CDR2 SYDVKM. CDR3 amino acids: CASSLPGLGTQYF. DNA of the CDR3: TGTGCCAGCAGTTTACCAGGTCTAGGGACCCAGTACTTC.

The CDR3 loop reads CAVGAQRGNTIYF. In DNA form, the CDR3 reads TGTGCCGTAGGGGCCCAAAGAGGAAACACCATATATTTT. The chain employs TRBV19 and TRBJ1-3; possible D gene TRBD1, 5 bases. Trimming cost V 11 bases and J 4 bases, with 15 bases left between them. CDR3 size: 13 residues. Per germline, CDR1 LNHDA and CDR2 SQIVND (reference sequence).

Notes on this clone: Other DNA sequences in this specimen translate into the identical CDR3. This rearrangement joins TRBV30 to TRBJ1-1; 7 nucleotides line up with TRBD1. The CDR3 consists of 14 residues. The ends lost 2 bases at V and 1 base at J; junction bases unmatched: 4. Germline loops: CDR1 GTSNPN, CDR2 SVGIG (reference sequence). The DNA of the CDR3 is TGTGCCTGGAGTTCGGGACAGCCGAACACTGAAGCTTTCTTT. This encodes CAWSSGQPNTEAFF.

The genes are TRBV5-4 and TRBJ2-3; 9 bases line up with TRBD2. The CDR3 contains 15 residues. Germline-derived CDR1 and CDR2 are SGHNT and YYREEE (reference sequence). The V gene end was trimmed by 6 bases and the J gene end by 4 bases; junction bases not matched to a gene: 9. CDR3 sequence: CASKPQAGGSDTQYF. DNA for the CDR3: TGTGCCAGCAAACCCCAGGCGGGGGGGTCAGATACGCAGTATTTT.

The chain joins TRBV7-9 to TRBJ1-1; D is unresolved. The CDR3 length is 13 residues. CDR1 and CDR2 from the germline V gene are SEHNR and FQNEAQ (reference sequence). Trimming stripped 3 bases from V and 1 base from J, with 6 bases between. For the CDR3, the DNA is TGTGCCAGCAGCTTGAGGGAGAACACTGAAGCTTTCTTT. Translated, it gives CASSLRENTEAFF.

The chain recombines TRBV6-1 with TRBJ2-7; D remains unclear. The CDR3 contains 13 residues. Trimming stripped 7 bases from V and 6 bases from J, with 16 bases between. CDR1 and CDR2 from the germline V gene are MNHNS and SASEGT. The CDR3 is CASIGSSLSEQYF. For the CDR3, the DNA is TGTGCCAGCATCGGGTCCAGCCTCTCCGAGCAGTACTTC.

The V gene is TRBV18, the J gene TRBJ2-3; D possibly corresponds to TRBD1 (6 bases). Trimming cost V 6 bases and J 0 bases, with 10 bases left between them. The germline V gene has CDR1 KGHSH and CDR2 LQKENI. This CDR3 spans 14 amino acids. The CDR3 DNA reads TGTGCCAGCTCGCCCGACAGGAGCACAGATACGCAGTATTTT. It translates to CASSPDRSTDTQYF. Using reference TRBV18 and TRBJ2-3 for the parts outside the CDR3, the full variable domain is NAGVMQNPRHLVRRRGQEARLRCSPMKGHSHVYWYRQLPEEGLKFMVYLQKENIIDESGMPKERFSAEFPKEGPSILRIQQVVRGDSAAYFCASSPDRSTDTQYFGPGTRLTVL.

This sequence joins TRBV19 and TRBJ1-2; tentatively, D is TRBD1 (5 bases). V was trimmed by 8 bases and J by 7 bases, leaving 11 bases between them. Germline CDR1 LNHDA, CDR2 SQIVND (reference sequence). The CDR3 sequence is 11 residues long. CDR3 sequence (DNA): TGTGCCAGTGCAGGGCTTGCTGGCTACACCTTC. Translation: CASAGLAGYTF.

The chain employs TRBV28 and TRBJ2-1; D perhaps matches TRBD2 (6 bases). The CDR3 consists of 13 residues. V was trimmed by 3 bases and J by 10 bases, leaving 13 bases between them. Per germline, CDR1 MDHEN and CDR2 SYDVKM. CDR3 in amino acids: CASSFGGIPEQFF. Written as DNA, the CDR3 is TGTGCCAGCAGTTTCGGGGGTATCCCCGAGCAGTTCTTC.

The chain joins TRBV23-1 to TRBJ2-3, with TRBD2 matching 8 bases. TRBV23-1 is sorted into the ORF group, with uncertain function. CDR3 length: 16 amino acids. J gave up 1 base and V 7 bases, and 10 bases lay outside the gene matches. This CDR3 reads CASTLPPGGRTDTQYF. The CDR3 region has the DNA TGCGCCAGCACCCTTCCCCCGGGGGGGCGCACAGATACGCAGTATTTT.

J is TRBJ1-6 and V is TRBV2; possible D gene TRBD1, 5 bases. CDR3 length: 15 amino acids. Germline CDR1 is SNHLY and CDR2 is FYNNEI. V was cut by 8 bases and J by 9 bases, with 20 bases left in between. For the CDR3, the DNA is TGTGCCAGCGAAGAGATAAGGGGTGCGGGTTCACCCCTCCACTTT. Translation: CASEEIRGAGSPLHF.

The rearrangement joins TRBV10-3 to TRBJ2-1; 13 bases map to TRBD2. The CDR3 extends over 16 amino acids. CDR1 and CDR2 from the germline V gene are ENHRY and SYGVKD. Trimming took 5 bases from V and 4 from J; bases not matched to a gene: 5. The CDR3 reads CAISYGLAGVYNEQFF. CDR3 DNA sequence: TGTGCCATCAGTTACGGACTAGCGGGGGTTTACAATGAGCAGTTCTTC.

This chain joins TRBV5-1 and TRBJ2-5; the D gene is possibly TRBD2 (7 bases). With 7 bases removed from V and 4 bases from J, the gap between germline ends came to 23 bases. Germline CDR1 is SGHRS and CDR2 is YFSETQ. The CDR3 totals 16 residues. CDR3 in amino acids: CASGRYGQTGGETQYF. The CDR3 nucleotides are TGCGCCAGCGGACGCTATGGACAGACGGGGGGAGAGACCCAGTACTTC.